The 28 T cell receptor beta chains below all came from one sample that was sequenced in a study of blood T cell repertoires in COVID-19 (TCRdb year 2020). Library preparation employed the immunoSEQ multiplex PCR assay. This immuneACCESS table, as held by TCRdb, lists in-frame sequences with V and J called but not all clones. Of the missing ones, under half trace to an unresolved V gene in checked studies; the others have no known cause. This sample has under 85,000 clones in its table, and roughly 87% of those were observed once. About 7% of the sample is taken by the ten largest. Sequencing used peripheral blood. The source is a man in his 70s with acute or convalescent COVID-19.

CDR3 in DNA: TGTGCCAGCAGCCCAACCGCGGGGTATATCCTCTACGAGCAGTACTTC. As protein: CASSPTAGYILYEQYF. V is TRBV7-9 and J is TRBJ2-7; maybe TRBD2 (6 bases). The V gene lost 5 bases and the J gene lost 3 bases, with 20 bases spanning the gap. This CDR3 is built from 16 residues. Per the germline V gene, CDR1 is SEHNR and CDR2 is FQNEAQ (reference sequence). Full variable domain (missing parts from reference TRBV7-9 and TRBJ2-7): DTGVSQNPRHKITKRGQNVTFRCDPISEHNRLYWYRQTLGQGPEFLTYFQNEAQLEKSRLLSDRFSAERPKGSFSTLEIQRTEQGDSAMYLCASSPTAGYILYEQYFGPGTRLTVT.

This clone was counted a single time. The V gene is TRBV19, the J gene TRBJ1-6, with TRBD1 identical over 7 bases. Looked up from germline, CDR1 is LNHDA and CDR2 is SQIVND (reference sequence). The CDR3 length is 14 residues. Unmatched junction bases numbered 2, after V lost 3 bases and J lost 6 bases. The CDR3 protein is CASSIGTVNSPLHF. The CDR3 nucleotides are TGTGCCAGTAGTATCGGGACAGTTAATTCACCCCTCCACTTT.

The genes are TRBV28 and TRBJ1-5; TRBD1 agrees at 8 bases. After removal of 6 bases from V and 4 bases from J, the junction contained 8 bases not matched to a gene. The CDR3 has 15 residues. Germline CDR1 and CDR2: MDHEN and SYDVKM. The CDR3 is CASRTWTGQNQPQHF. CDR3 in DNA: TGTGCCAGCAGGACGTGGACAGGGCAAAATCAGCCCCAGCATTTT.

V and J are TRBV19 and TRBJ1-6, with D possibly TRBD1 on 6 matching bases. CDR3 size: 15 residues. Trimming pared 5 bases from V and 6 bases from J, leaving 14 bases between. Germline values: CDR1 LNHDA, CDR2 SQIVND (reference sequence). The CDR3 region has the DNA TGTGCCAGTAGTGAGGCAGGGGCGGGTAATTCACCCCTCCACTTT. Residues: CASSEAGAGNSPLHF.

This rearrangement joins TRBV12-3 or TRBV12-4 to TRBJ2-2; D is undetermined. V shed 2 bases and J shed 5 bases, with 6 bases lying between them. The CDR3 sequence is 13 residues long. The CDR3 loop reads CASSLFGTGELFF. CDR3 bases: TGTGCCAGCAGTTTATTCGGGACCGGGGAGCTGTTTTTT.

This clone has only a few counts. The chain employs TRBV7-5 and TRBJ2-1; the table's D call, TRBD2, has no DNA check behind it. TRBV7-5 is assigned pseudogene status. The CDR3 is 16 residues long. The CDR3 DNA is TGTGCCAGAACCGCACCGACTAGCGGGAGAGGTTATGAGCAGTTCTTC. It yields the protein CARTAPTSGRGYEQFF.

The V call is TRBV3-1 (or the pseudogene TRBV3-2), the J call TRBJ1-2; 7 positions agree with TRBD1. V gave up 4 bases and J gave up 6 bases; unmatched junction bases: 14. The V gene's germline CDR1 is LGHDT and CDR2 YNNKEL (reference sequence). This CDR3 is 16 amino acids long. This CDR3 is CASSLRGPVGKDGYTF. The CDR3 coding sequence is TGTGCCAGCAGCCTAAGGGGGCCGGTAGGGAAGGATGGCTACACCTTC.

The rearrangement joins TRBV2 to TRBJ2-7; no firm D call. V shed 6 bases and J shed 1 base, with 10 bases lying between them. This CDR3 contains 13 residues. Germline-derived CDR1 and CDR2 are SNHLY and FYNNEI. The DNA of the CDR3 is TGTGCCAGCAGGCGCACAGATTCCTACGAGCAGTACTTC. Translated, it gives CASRRTDSYEQYF.

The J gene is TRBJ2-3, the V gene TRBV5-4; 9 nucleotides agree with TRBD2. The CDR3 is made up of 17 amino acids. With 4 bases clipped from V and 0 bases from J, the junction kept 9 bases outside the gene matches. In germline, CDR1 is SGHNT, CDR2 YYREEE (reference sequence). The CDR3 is CASSRGASGDSTDTQYF. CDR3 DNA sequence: TGTGCCAGCAGCCGGGGGGCTAGCGGGGATAGCACAGATACGCAGTATTTT.

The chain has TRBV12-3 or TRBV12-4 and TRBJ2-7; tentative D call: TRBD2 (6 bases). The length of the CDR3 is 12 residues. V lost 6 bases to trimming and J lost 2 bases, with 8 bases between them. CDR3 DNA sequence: TGTGCCAGCAGGGGAGGTGCCTACGAGCAGTACTTC. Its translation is CASRGGAYEQYF.

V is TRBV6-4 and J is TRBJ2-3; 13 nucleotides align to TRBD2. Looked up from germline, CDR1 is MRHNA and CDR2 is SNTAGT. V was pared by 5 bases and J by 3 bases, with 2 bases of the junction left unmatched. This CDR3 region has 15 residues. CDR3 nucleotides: TGTGCCAGCAGTCGACTAGCGGGGGGTACAGATACGCAGTATTTT. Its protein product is CASSRLAGGTDTQYF.

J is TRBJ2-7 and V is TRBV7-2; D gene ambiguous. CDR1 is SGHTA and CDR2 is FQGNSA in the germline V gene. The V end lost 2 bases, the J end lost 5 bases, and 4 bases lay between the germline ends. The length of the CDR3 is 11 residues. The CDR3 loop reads CASSLIDEQYF. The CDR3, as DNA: TGTGCCAGCAGCTTAATCGACGAGCAGTACTTC.

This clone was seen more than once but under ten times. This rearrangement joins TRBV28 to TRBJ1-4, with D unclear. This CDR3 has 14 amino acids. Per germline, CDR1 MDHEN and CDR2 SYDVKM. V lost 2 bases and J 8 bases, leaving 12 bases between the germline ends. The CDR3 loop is CASSLPPLGEKLFF. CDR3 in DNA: TGTGCCAGCAGTTTACCCCCCCTCGGGGAAAAACTGTTTTTT.

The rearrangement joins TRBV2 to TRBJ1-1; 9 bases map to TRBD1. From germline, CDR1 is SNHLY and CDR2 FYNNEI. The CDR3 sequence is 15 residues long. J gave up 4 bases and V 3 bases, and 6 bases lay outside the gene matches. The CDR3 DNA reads TGTGCCAGCAGTGATCAGGGACAGGGAAGCACTGAAGCTTTCTTT. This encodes CASSDQGQGSTEAFF.

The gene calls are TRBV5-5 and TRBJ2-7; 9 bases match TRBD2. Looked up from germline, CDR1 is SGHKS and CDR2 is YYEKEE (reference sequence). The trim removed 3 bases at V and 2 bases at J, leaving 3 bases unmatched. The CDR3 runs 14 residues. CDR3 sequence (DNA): TGTGCCAGCAGCTGGACTAGCGAGACCTACGAGCAGTACTTC. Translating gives CASSWTSETYEQYF.

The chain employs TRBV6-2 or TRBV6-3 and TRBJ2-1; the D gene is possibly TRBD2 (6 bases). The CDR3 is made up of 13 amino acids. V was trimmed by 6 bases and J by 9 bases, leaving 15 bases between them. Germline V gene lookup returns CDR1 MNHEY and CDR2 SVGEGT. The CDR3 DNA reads TGTGCCAGCAGCTGGGGGGTCACGGGTGAGCAGTTCTTC. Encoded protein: CASSWGVTGEQFF.

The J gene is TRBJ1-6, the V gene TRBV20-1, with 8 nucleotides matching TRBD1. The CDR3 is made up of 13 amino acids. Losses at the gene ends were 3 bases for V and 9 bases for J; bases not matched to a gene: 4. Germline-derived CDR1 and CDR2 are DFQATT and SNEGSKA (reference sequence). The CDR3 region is CSASTQGGSPLHF. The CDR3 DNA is TGCAGTGCTAGTACACAGGGGGGTTCACCCCTCCACTTT.

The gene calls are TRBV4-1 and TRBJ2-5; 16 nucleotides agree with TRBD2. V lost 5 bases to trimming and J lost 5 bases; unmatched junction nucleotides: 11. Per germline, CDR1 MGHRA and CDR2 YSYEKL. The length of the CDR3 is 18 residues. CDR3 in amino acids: CASSSTGTSGGASETQYF. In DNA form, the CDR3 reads TGCGCCAGCAGCTCAACCGGGACTAGCGGGGGGGCCTCCGAGACCCAGTACTTC.

CDR3 DNA sequence: TGCGCCAGCAGCTTGCTTCAGGGCCCTCAATATGGCTACACCTTC. Translating it yields CASSLLQGPQYGYTF. The V gene is TRBV5-1, the J gene TRBJ1-2, with D perhaps matching TRBD1 (5 bases). Looked up from germline, CDR1 is SGHRS and CDR2 is YFSETQ. V shed 1 base and J shed 5 bases, with 15 bases lying between them. This CDR3 is built from 15 residues.

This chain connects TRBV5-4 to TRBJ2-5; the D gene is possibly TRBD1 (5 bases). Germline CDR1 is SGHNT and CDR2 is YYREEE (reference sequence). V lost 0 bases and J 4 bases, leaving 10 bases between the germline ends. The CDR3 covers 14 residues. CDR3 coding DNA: TGTGCCAGCAGCTTGGAGCAGGGCGGAGAGACCCAGTACTTC. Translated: CASSLEQGGETQYF. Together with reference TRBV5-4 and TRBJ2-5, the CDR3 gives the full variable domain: ETGVTQSPTHLIKTRGQQVTLRCSSQSGHNTVSWYQQALGQGPQFIFQYYREEENGRGNFPPRFSGLQFPNYSSELNVNALELDDSALYLCASSLEQGGETQYFGPGTRLLVL.

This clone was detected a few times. In DNA form, the CDR3 reads TGTGCCAGCAGCCCAGGCGGGACCTACGAGCAGTACTTC. Residues: CASSPGGTYEQYF. The chain is built from TRBV7-3 and TRBJ2-7, with D perhaps TRBD2 (6 bases). The CDR3 consists of 13 residues. V was shortened by 5 bases and J by 2 bases, with 10 bases between the two germline ends. Germline-derived CDR1 and CDR2 are SGHTA and FQGTGA.

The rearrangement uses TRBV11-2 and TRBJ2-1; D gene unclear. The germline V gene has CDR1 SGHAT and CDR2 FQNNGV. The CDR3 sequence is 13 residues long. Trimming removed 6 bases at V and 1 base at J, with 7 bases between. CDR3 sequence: CASRINSYNEQFF. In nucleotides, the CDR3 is TGTGCCAGCAGAATTAATTCCTACAATGAGCAGTTCTTC.

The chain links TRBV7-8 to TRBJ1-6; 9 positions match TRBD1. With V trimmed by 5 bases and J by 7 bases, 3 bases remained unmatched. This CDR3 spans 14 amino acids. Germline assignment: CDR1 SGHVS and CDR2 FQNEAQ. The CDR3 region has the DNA TGTGCCAGCAGCCAGGGACAGGGCAATTCACCCCTCCACTTT. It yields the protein CASSQGQGNSPLHF.

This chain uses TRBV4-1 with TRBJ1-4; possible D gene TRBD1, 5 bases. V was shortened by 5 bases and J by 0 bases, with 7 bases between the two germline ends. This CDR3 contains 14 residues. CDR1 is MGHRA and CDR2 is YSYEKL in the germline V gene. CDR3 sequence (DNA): TGCGCCAGCAGCGACAGAACAACTAATGAAAAACTGTTTTTT. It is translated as CASSDRTTNEKLFF.

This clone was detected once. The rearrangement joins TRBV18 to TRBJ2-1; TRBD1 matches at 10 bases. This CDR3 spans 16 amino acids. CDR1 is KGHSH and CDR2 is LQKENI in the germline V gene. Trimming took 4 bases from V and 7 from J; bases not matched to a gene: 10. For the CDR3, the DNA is TGTGCCAGCTCACAGCGGACAGGGGGGGATAGGAATGAGCAGTTCTTC. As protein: CASSQRTGGDRNEQFF.

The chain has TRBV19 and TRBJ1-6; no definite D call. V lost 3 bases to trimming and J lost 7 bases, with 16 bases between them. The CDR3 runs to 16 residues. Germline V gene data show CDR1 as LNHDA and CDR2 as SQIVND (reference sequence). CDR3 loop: CASSISVSGRNSPLHF. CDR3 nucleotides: TGTGCCAGTAGTATTTCGGTGAGCGGGAGGAATTCACCCCTCCACTTT.

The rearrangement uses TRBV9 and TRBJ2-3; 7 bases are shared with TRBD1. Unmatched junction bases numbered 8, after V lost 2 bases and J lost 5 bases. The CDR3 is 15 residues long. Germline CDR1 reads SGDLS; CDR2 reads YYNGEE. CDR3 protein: CASSVSGTAIDTQYF. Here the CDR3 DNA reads TGTGCCAGCAGCGTTTCCGGGACAGCGATAGATACGCAGTATTTT. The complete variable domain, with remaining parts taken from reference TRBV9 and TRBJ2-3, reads DSGVTQTPKHLITATGQRVTLRCSPRSGDLSVYWYQQSLDQGLQFLIQYYNGEERAKGNILERFSAQQFPDLHSELNLSSLELGDSALYFCASSVSGTAIDTQYFGPGTRLTVL.

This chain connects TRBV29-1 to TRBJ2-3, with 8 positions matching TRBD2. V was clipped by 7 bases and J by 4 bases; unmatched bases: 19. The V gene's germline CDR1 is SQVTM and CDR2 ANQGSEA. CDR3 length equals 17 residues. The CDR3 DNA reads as TGCAGCGCAGTGGGGATAGCGGGAAGGGGATTCTCAGATACGCAGTATTTT. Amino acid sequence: CSAVGIAGRGFSDTQYF.